Below, 27 T cell receptor beta chains from the same sample are listed, as sequenced in a study of shared T cell receptors in the human thymus. Generated by immunoSEQ multiplex PCR, the TCRdb table keeps only in-frame clones and is missing some. The sample carries about 540,000 clones, approximately 80% recorded once. This sample was shared with a second study, whose subject was human thymus T cells.

The sequenced sample was thymocytes. The receptor set was obtained from a boy younger than two with a congenital heart defect.

In its sample, this clone was seen a few times. The chain carries TRBV18 and TRBJ2-7; D is perhaps TRBD2 (6 bases). Germline V lookup: CDR1 KGHSH, CDR2 LQKENI. V shed 8 bases and J shed 1 base, with 21 bases lying between them. CDR3 length: 16 residues. CDR3 sequence reads: CASTHMPGLTSYEQYF. In nucleotides, the CDR3 is TGTGCCAGCACACACATGCCGGGACTCACGTCCTACGAGCAGTACTTC.

The chain combines TRBV5-4 with TRBJ2-7; 8 bases map to TRBD2. The CDR3 extends over 16 amino acids. With V trimmed by 0 bases and J by 2 bases, 7 bases remained unmatched. Germline CDR1 and CDR2: SGHNT and YYREEE (reference sequence). The chain's CDR3 is CASSLGLAGPTYEQYF. CDR3 coding DNA: TGTGCCAGCAGCTTGGGGCTAGCGGGTCCCACCTACGAGCAGTACTTC.

This chain links TRBV7-2 with TRBJ2-3; 7 bases line up with TRBD2. The CDR3 is 16 amino acids. The V gene's germline CDR1 is SGHTA and CDR2 FQGNSA. J lost 0 bases, V lost 5 bases, and 8 bases had no gene match. DNA for the CDR3: TGTGCCAGCAGCCCCGCATCTAGCGGCAGCACAGATACGCAGTATTTT. This gives the protein CASSPASSGSTDTQYF.

V usage is TRBV6-1 and J usage is TRBJ2-7; D possibly corresponds to TRBD2 (6 bases). The CDR3 covers 16 residues. The germline gives CDR1 MNHNS, CDR2 SASEGT. V gave up 4 bases and J gave up 0 bases, with 16 bases separating them. The CDR3 sequence is CASSGSGGKSSYEQYF. CDR3 coding DNA: TGTGCCAGCAGTGGGTCGGGCGGGAAGTCCTCCTACGAGCAGTACTTC.

This clone was recorded a few times. The gene calls are TRBV19 and TRBJ2-2, with 8 bases matching TRBD1. The CDR3 spans 15 residues. V shed 7 bases, J shed 5 bases, and the junction held 9 bases outside the gene matches. Germline V CDR1 and CDR2: LNHDA, SQIVND (reference sequence). The CDR3 DNA reads TGTGCCAGTAATCCTTACAGGGGGGAAACCGGGGAGCTGTTTTTT. Translation gives CASNPYRGETGELFF.

The chain joins TRBV30 to TRBJ2-7; a weak D match, TRBD1 (5 bases). The CDR3 loop spans 15 amino acids. Germline V lookup: CDR1 GTSNPN, CDR2 SVGIG (reference sequence). Trimming cost V 0 bases and J 1 base, with 13 bases left between them. CDR3 nucleotide sequence: TGTGCCTGGAGTGTCCGACAGACCGGATCCTACGAGCAGTACTTC. Its protein product is CAWSVRQTGSYEQYF.

This chain connects TRBV7-2 to TRBJ2-7; 12 bases align to TRBD2. The CDR3 has 18 residues. J was trimmed by 5 bases and V by 1 base; bases with no gene match: 12. Per germline, CDR1 SGHTA and CDR2 FQGNSA. Here the CDR3 reads CASSLDPLAGGFGHEQYF. In nucleotides, the CDR3 is TGTGCCAGCAGCTTAGATCCCCTAGCGGGAGGGTTTGGGCACGAGCAGTACTTC. The variable domain in full, completed from reference TRBV7-2 and TRBJ2-7, reads GAGVSQSPSNKVTEKGKDVELRCDPISGHTALYWYRQSLGQGLEFLIYFQGNSAPDKSGLPSDRFSAERTGGSVSTLTIQRTQQEDSAVYLCASSLDPLAGGFGHEQYFGPGTRLTVT.

The rearrangement uses TRBV28 and TRBJ2-7; TRBD2 might be the D (6 bases). Germline values: CDR1 MDHEN, CDR2 SYDVKM. Trimming took 6 bases from V and 1 from J, leaving 13 bases between them. This CDR3 is 14 amino acids long. The CDR3 is CASSRRRGSYEQYF. The CDR3 coding sequence is TGTGCCAGCAGCAGAAGGCGGGGATCCTACGAGCAGTACTTC.

The chain joins TRBV10-3 to TRBJ2-6, with TRBD2 identical over 11 bases. The CDR3 is 16 amino acids. V was clipped by 10 bases and J by 0 bases; unmatched bases: 5. CDR1 ENHRY and CDR2 SYGVKD come from the germline V gene. The CDR3 loop is CATPSGRNSGANVLTF. CDR3 in DNA: TGTGCCACCCCTAGCGGGAGGAACTCTGGGGCCAACGTCCTGACTTTC.

The gene calls are TRBV19 and TRBJ1-1; no clear D gene. Germline-derived CDR1 and CDR2 are LNHDA and SQIVND (reference sequence). V was trimmed by 7 bases and J by 1 base, leaving 16 bases between them. The CDR3 consists of 15 residues. Here the CDR3 DNA reads TGTGCCAGTATACGCAGGCGGGGAGGGAACACTGAAGCTTTCTTT. Translated: CASIRRRGGNTEAFF. The full variable domain, rest sourced from reference TRBV19 and TRBJ1-1, is DGGITQSPKYLFRKEGQNVTLSCEQNLNHDAMYWYRQDPGQGLRLIYYSQIVNDFQKGDIAEGYSVSREKKESFPLTVTSAQKNPTAFYLCASIRRRGGNTEAFFGQGTRLTVV.

The chain combines TRBV28 with TRBJ2-7; TRBD1 agrees at 9 bases. Germline lookup yields CDR1 MDHEN and CDR2 SYDVKM. V shed 5 bases and J 4 bases; nucleotides not matched to a gene: 9. The CDR3 extends over 15 amino acids. CDR3 protein: CASSVPGQGAYEQYF. The CDR3 nucleotides read TGTGCCAGCAGTGTCCCGGGACAGGGCGCGTACGAGCAGTACTTC.

V usage is TRBV19 and J usage is TRBJ2-7, with D possibly TRBD2 on 6 matching bases. The V and J ends lost 7 bases and 4 bases respectively, with 17 bases between them. The V gene's germline CDR1 is LNHDA and CDR2 SQIVND (reference sequence). This CDR3 is built from 14 residues. The CDR3 protein is CASTTGAVGYEQYF. CDR3 in DNA: TGTGCCAGTACCACGGGAGCCGTGGGTTACGAGCAGTACTTC.

The CDR3 DNA sequence: TGCGCCAGCAGCCAAACTACCCGAGGGTGCGAGCAGTACTTC. Its translation is CASSQTTRGCEQYF. The chain is built from TRBV4-3 and TRBJ2-7; D might be TRBD2 (5 bases). The V and J ends lost 2 bases and 6 bases respectively, with 14 bases between them. This CDR3 region has 14 residues. Germline lookup yields CDR1 LGHNA and CDR2 YSLEER.

This chain uses TRBV6-1 with TRBJ2-1; D may be TRBD1 (6 bases). Per the germline V gene, CDR1 is MNHNS and CDR2 is SASEGT. The CDR3 totals 13 residues. Trimming removed 3 bases at V and 15 bases at J, with 18 bases between. CDR3: CASSDGLPKQGFF. CDR3 nucleotide sequence: TGTGCCAGCAGTGATGGGCTTCCTAAACAGGGGTTCTTC.

The chain joins TRBV12-5 to TRBJ2-7; unclear D gene. The CDR3 totals 16 residues. The germline CDR1 and CDR2 sequences are LGHNT and FRNRAP. Trimming shortened V by 5 bases and J by 0 bases, and 17 bases separated the two germline ends. CDR3 sequence: CASGPAPPENSYEQYF. The CDR3 DNA is TGTGCTAGTGGTCCCGCTCCCCCCGAGAACTCCTACGAGCAGTACTTC.

The gene calls are TRBV6-5 and TRBJ2-1, with 9 bases aligning to TRBD1. V gave up 6 bases and J gave up 8 bases; unmatched junction bases: 2. Per germline, CDR1 MNHEY and CDR2 SVGAGI. The CDR3 is made up of 12 amino acids. The CDR3 DNA is TGTGCCAGCAGACAGGGGGCCCATGAGCAGTTCTTC. Its translation is CASRQGAHEQFF.

The CDR3 sequence: CASSQDHRGYSGANVLTF. The CDR3 DNA is TGCGCCAGCAGCCAAGATCACAGGGGTTACTCTGGGGCCAACGTCCTGACTTTC. This sequence joins TRBV4-3 and TRBJ2-6, with 7 positions matching TRBD1. Germline V gene sequence: CDR1 LGHNA, CDR2 YSLEER. This CDR3 spans 18 amino acids. The V segment lost 0 bases and the J segment 0 bases; nucleotides outside the gene matches: 5.

Only a few counts were recorded for this clone. The V call is TRBV14, the J call TRBJ2-2; 9 bases match TRBD1. The junction had 6 bases not matched to a gene; V was cut back by 2 bases and J by 2 bases. The CDR3 runs to 17 residues. Germline lookup yields CDR1 SGHDN and CDR2 FVKESK. The CDR3 DNA reads TGTGCCAGCAGCCAAAAAGGACAGGGGACTAACACCGGGGAGCTGTTTTTT. Amino acids: CASSQKGQGTNTGELFF.

This clone was observed a handful of times. The chain uses TRBV2 and TRBJ1-1; tentative D call: TRBD1 (5 bases). V lost 4 bases, J lost 5 bases, and 8 bases lay in between. This CDR3 comprises 12 residues. The germline CDR1 and CDR2 sequences are SNHLY and FYNNEI. CDR3 protein: CASSGRGTEAFF. The DNA for the CDR3 is TGTGCCAGCAGTGGGAGGGGAACTGAAGCTTTCTTT.

The chain uses TRBV6-5 and TRBJ2-1, with no clear D. Per germline, CDR1 MNHEY and CDR2 SVGAGI. Trimming shortened V by 0 bases and J by 4 bases, and 4 bases separated the two germline ends. CDR3 length equals 13 residues. The DNA for the CDR3 is TGTGCCAGCAGTTACTCCGTTTACAATGAGCAGTTCTTC. Its protein product is CASSYSVYNEQFF.

This chain connects TRBV6-6 to TRBJ2-7; 11 nucleotides line up with TRBD1. With 0 bases clipped from V and 5 bases from J, the junction kept 3 bases outside the gene matches. The germline gives CDR1 MNHNY, CDR2 SVGAGI (reference sequence). The CDR3 length is 15 residues. CDR3 sequence reads: CASSYSGTGGNEQYF. The CDR3 nucleotides are TGTGCCAGCAGTTACTCAGGGACAGGGGGGAACGAGCAGTACTTC.

There are a few counts of this clone. The chain employs TRBV5-6 and TRBJ2-7; possible D gene TRBD2, 5 bases. CDR3 length: 16 residues. Per the germline V gene, CDR1 is SGHDT and CDR2 is YYEEEE. The V end was cut by 0 bases, the J end by 5 bases, with 18 bases between. The CDR3, as DNA: TGTGCCAGCAGCTTGGCCCCAGCGGATTTTTCCCACGAGCAGTACTTC. Its protein product is CASSLAPADFSHEQYF.

The chain uses TRBV30 and TRBJ1-2; 7 positions agree with TRBD1. V shed 6 bases, J shed 6 bases, and the junction held 19 bases outside the gene matches. The germline CDR1 and CDR2 sequences are GTSNPN and SVGIG (reference sequence). The CDR3 is 16 residues long. The CDR3 spells CACPGRIGQELDGYTF. CDR3 DNA sequence: TGTGCCTGCCCTGGGAGAATAGGACAGGAGCTTGATGGCTACACCTTC.

This clone was counted between two and nine times. This chain uses TRBV6-6 with TRBJ2-7; D is perhaps TRBD1 (6 bases). Germline V CDR1 and CDR2: MNHNY, SVGAGI (reference sequence). V gave up 4 bases and J gave up 0 bases, with 16 bases separating them. The CDR3 runs to 16 residues. CDR3 residues: CASSSYITGFSYEQYF. The CDR3 DNA follows: TGTGCCAGCAGTTCCTATATCACAGGGTTCTCCTACGAGCAGTACTTC.

The V and J genes are TRBV4-1 and TRBJ1-3, with 7 bases aligning to TRBD1. Germline loops: CDR1 MGHRA, CDR2 YSYEKL. This CDR3 has 17 residues. Unmatched junction bases numbered 7, after V lost 2 bases and J lost 0 bases. The CDR3 bases are TGCGCCAGCAGCCAACCTCGACAGGGATACTCTGGAAACACCATATATTTT. Its translation: CASSQPRQGYSGNTIYF.

This sequence joins TRBV2 and TRBJ1-2; 8 nucleotides line up with TRBD1. This CDR3 has 16 residues. V was clipped by 5 bases and J by 6 bases; unmatched bases: 14. Germline CDR1 reads SNHLY; CDR2 reads FYNNEI. The CDR3 nucleotides read TGTGCCAGCAGTTCCCCTCTCTTACAGGGGGTAGATGGCTACACCTTC. Amino acids: CASSSPLLQGVDGYTF.

This chain joins TRBV10-3 and TRBJ2-7; TRBD2 matches 12 bases. The V and J ends lost 3 bases and 7 bases, in that order; junction bases with no gene match: 13. CDR1 is ENHRY, CDR2 SYGVKD, per germline. This CDR3 has 17 amino acids. CDR3 amino acids: CAISDKLGLAGLLEQYF. CDR3 coding DNA: TGTGCCATCAGTGATAAGTTAGGACTAGCGGGATTGCTAGAGCAGTACTTC.